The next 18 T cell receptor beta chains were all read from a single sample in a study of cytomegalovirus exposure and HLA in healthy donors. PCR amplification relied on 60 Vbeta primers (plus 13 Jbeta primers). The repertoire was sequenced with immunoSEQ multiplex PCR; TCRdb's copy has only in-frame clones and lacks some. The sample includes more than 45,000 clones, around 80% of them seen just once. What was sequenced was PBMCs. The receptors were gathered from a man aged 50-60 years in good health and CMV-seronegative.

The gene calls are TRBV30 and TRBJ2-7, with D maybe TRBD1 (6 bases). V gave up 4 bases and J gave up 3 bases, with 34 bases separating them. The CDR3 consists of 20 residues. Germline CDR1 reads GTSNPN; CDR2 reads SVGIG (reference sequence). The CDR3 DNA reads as TGTGCCTGGACTTGGGCACACGGTATCCAAGACAGGATAGTGAACTACGAGCAGTACTTC. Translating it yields CAWTWAHGIQDRIVNYEQYF.

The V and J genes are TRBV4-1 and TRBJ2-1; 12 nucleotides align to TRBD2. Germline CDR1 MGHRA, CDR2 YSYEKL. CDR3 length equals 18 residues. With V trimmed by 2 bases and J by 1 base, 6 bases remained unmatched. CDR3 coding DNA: TGCGCCAGCAGCCAATCTAGCGGGGGGGCGAGGTCCTACAATGAGCAGTTCTTC. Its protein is CASSQSSGGARSYNEQFF.

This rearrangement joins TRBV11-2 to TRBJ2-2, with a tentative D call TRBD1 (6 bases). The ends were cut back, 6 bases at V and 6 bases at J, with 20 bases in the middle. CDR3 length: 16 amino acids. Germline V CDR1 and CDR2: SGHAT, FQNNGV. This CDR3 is CASRRLRGRAAGELFF. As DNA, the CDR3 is TGTGCCAGCAGACGCCTCAGGGGTCGTGCCGCCGGGGAGCTGTTTTTT.

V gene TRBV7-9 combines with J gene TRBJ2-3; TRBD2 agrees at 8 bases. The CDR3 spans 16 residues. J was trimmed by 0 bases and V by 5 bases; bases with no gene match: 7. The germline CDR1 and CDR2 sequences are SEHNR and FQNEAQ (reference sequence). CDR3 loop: CASSRLAGGSTDTQYF. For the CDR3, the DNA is TGTGCCAGCAGCCGCCTCGCGGGGGGCAGCACAGATACGCAGTATTTT.

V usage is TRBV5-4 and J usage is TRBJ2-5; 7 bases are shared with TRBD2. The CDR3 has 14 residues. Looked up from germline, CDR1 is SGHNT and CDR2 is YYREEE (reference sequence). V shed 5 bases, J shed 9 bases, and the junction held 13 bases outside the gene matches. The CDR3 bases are TGTGCCAGCAGTAAAAACACGGTTCGGGAGGCCCAGTACTTC. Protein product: CASSKNTVREAQYF.

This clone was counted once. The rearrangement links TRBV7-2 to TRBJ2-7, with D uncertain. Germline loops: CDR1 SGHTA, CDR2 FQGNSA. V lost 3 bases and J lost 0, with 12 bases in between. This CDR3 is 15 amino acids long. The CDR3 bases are TGTGCCAGCAGCTTTAAGACGTGGAGCTCCTACGAGCAGTACTTC. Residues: CASSFKTWSSYEQYF.

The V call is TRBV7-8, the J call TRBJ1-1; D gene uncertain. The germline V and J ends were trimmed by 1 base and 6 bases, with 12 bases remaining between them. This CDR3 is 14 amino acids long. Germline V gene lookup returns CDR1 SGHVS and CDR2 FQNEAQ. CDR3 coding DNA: TGTGCCAGCAGCTTAGGTCCGGGGTCCGCTGAAGCTTTCTTT. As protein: CASSLGPGSAEAFF.

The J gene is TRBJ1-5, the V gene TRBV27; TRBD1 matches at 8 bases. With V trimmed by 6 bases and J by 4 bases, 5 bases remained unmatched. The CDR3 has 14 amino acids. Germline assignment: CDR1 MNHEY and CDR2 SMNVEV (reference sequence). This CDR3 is CASSPGQVNQPQHF. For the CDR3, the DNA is TGTGCCAGCAGCCCGGGACAGGTGAATCAGCCCCAGCATTTT.

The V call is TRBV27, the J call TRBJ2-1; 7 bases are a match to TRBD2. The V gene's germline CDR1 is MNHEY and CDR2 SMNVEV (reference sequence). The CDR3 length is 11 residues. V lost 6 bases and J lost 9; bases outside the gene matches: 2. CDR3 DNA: TGTGCCAGCAGGTGGGGGGGTGAGCAGTTCTTC. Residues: CASRWGGEQFF.

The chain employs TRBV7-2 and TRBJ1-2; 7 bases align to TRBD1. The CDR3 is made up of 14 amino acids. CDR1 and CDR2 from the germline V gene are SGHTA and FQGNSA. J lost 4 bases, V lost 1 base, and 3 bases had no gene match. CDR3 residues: CASSLVGQAYGYTF. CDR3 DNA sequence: TGTGCCAGCAGCTTAGTAGGACAGGCCTATGGCTACACCTTC.

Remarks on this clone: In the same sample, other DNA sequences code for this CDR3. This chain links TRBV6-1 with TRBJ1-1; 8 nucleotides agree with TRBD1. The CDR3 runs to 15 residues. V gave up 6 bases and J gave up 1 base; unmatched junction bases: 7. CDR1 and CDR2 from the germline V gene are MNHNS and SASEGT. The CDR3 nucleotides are TGTGCCAGCAGCGCCATCGACAGGGGGAACACTGAAGCTTTCTTT. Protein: CASSAIDRGNTEAFF.

CDR3 nucleotide sequence: TGTGCCAGCAGCAGACAGTTTAACGGGGGGGAGACCCAGTACTTC. Translated: CASSRQFNGGETQYF. The gene calls are TRBV7-2 and TRBJ2-5; 7 nucleotides line up with TRBD2. V gave up 5 bases and J gave up 5 bases; unmatched junction bases: 11. The CDR3 is 15 residues long. CDR1 and CDR2 (germline): SGHTA, FQGNSA. The whole variable domain, remainder taken from reference TRBV7-2 and TRBJ2-5, is GAGVSQSPSNKVTEKGKDVELRCDPISGHTALYWYRQSLGQGLEFLIYFQGNSAPDKSGLPSDRFSAERTGGSVSTLTIQRTQQEDSAVYLCASSRQFNGGETQYFGPGTRLLVL.

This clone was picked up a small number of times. CDR3 bases: TGTGCCAGCAGCTTAGATGGGGCTGGCACTGAAGCTTTCTTT. Its translation: CASSLDGAGTEAFF. This chain links TRBV7-2 with TRBJ1-1, with D perhaps matching TRBD1 (5 bases). CDR3 length: 14 residues. Germline CDR1 and CDR2: SGHTA and FQGNSA. V lost 1 base and J lost 4, with 10 bases in between.

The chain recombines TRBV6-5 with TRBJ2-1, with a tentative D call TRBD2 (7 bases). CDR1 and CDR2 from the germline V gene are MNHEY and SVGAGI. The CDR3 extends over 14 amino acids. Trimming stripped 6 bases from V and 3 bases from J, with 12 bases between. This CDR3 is CASSPGGLYNEQFF. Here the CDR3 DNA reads TGTGCCAGCAGCCCGGGGGGCCTCTACAATGAGCAGTTCTTC.

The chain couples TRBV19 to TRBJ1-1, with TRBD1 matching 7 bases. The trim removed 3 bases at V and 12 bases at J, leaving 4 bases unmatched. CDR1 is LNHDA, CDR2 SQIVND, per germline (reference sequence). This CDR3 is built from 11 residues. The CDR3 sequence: CASSIDRVTFF. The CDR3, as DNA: TGTGCCAGTAGTATCGACAGGGTTACTTTCTTT.

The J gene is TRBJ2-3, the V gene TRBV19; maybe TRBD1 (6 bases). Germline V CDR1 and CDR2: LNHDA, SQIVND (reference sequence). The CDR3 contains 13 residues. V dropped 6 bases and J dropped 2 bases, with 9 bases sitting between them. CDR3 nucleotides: TGTGCCAGTAGGCAGGGGACCACAGATACGCAGTATTTT. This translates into CASRQGTTDTQYF.

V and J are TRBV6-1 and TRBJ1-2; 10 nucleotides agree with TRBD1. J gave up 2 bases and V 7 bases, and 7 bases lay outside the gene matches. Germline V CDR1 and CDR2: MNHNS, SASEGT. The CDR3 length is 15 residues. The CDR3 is CASNPRTGGNYGYTF. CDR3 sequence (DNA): TGTGCCAGCAATCCTCGGACAGGGGGAAACTATGGCTACACCTTC.

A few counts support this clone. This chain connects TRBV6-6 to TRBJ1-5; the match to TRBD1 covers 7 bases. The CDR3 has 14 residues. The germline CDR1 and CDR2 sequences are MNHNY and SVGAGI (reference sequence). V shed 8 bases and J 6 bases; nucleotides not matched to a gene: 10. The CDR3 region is CASAPTGDRQPQHF. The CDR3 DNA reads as TGTGCCAGCGCCCCCACAGGGGATCGTCAGCCCCAGCATTTT.